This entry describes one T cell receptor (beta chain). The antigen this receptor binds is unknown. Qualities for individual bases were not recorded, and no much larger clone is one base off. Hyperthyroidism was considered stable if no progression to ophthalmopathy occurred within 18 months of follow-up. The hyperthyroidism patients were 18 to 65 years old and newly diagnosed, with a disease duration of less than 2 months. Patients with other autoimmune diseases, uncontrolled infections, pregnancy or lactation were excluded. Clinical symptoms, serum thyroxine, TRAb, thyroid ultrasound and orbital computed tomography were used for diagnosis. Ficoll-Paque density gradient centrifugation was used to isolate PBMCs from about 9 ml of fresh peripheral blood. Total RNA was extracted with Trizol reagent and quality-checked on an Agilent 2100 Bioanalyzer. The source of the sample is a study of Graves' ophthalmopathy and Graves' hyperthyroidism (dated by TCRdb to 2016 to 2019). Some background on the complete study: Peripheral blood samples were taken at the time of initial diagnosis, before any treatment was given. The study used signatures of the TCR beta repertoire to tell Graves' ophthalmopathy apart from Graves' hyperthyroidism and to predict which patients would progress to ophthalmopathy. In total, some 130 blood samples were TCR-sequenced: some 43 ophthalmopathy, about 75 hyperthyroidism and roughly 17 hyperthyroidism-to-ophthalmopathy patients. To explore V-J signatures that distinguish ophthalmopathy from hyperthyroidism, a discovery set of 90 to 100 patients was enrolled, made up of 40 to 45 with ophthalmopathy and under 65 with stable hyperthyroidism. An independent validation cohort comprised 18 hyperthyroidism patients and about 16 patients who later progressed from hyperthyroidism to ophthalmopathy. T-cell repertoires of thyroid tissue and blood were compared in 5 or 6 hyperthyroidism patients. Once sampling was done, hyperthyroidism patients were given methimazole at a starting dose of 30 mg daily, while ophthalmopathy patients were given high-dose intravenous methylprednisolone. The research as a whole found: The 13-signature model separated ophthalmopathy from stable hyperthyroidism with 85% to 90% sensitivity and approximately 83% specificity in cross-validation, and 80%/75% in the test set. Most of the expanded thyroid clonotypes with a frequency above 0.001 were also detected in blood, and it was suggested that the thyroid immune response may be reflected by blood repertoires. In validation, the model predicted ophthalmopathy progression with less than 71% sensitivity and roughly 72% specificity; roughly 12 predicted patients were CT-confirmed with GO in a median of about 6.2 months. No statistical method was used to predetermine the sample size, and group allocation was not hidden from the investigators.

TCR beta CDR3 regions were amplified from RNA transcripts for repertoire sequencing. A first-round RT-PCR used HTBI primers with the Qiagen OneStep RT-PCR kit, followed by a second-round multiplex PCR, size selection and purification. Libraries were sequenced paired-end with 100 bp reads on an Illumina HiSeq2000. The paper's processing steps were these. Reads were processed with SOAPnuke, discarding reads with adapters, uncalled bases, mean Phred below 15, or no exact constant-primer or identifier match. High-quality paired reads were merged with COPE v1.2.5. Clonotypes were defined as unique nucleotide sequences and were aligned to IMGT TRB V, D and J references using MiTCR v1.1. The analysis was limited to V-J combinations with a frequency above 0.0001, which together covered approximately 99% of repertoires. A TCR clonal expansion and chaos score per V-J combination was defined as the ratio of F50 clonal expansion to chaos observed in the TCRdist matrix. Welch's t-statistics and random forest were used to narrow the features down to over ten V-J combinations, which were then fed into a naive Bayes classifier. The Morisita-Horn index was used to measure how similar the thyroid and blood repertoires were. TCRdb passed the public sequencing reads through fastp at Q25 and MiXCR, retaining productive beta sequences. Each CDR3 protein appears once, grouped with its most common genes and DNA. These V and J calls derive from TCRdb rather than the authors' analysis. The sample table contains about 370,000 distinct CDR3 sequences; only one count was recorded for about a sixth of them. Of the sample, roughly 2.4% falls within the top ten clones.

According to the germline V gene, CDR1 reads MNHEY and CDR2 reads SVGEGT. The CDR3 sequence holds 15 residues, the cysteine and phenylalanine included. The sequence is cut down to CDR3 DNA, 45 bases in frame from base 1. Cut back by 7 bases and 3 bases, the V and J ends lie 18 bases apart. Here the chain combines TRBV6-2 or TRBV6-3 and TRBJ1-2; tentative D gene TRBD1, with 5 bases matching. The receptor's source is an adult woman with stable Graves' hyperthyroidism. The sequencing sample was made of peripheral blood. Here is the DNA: TGTGCCAGCACCCCCGACAGCCCAGAGGACTATGGCTACACCTTC. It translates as CASTPDSPEDYGYTF.